One sample yielded the 19 T cell receptor beta chains listed below, sequenced in a study of blood T cells in healthy people across ages. A second 7 to 11 cycle PCR used barcoded and J-beta primers. TCRdb re-called the 5' RACE reads with MiXCR, one entry per CDR3 protein. The sample carries about 1.8 million distinct CDR3 sequences, around 48% recorded once. The sequenced sample consisted of blood. These receptors all stem from a middle-aged woman in good health.

This clonotype showed up just a few times. The chain links TRBV7-3 to TRBJ2-5; D is perhaps TRBD1 (7 bases). Germline assignment: CDR1 SGHTA and CDR2 FQGTGA. This CDR3 contains 15 residues. V was pared by 9 bases and J by 4 bases, with 21 bases between. CDR3 nucleotides: TGTGCCAGTTCGACAGGGTCGGTTAGCGGAGAGACCCAGTACTTC. Its translation is CASSTGSVSGETQYF.

This chain joins TRBV28 and TRBJ2-3; 7 nucleotides match TRBD1. V shed 6 bases and J 14 bases; nucleotides not matched to a gene: 11. The length of the CDR3 is 12 residues. The germline gives CDR1 MDHEN, CDR2 SYDVKM. DNA of the CDR3: TGTGCCAGCAGAGCTGTGACAGGGATACCGTATTTT. Protein product: CASRAVTGIPYF. The entire variable domain, with the rest obtained from reference TRBV28 and TRBJ2-3, is as follows: DVKVTQSSRYLVKRTGEKVFLECVQDMDHENMFWYRQDPGLGLRLIYFSYDVKMKEKGDIPEGYSVSREKKERFSLILESASTNQTSMYLCASRAVTGIPYFGPGTRLTVL.

The rearrangement joins TRBV20-1 to TRBJ2-1; D may be TRBD1 (8 bases). Gene TRBJ2-7 matches the end of the DNA better, so the J call may be wrong. The CDR3 has 15 residues. The germline V gene encodes CDR1 DFQATT and CDR2 SNEGSKA (reference sequence). The CDR3 protein is CSAGGHRGTYNEQYF. The DNA for the CDR3 is TGCAGTGCGGGAGGGCACAGGGGGACCTACAATGAGCAGTACTTC.

This clonotype was counted a few times. The chain joins TRBV12-3 or TRBV12-4 to TRBJ1-6; 7 nucleotides align to TRBD1. This CDR3 has 14 amino acids. Trimming at V came to 3 bases and at J to 6 bases, leaving 2 bases not matched to a gene. The CDR3 protein is CASSFTGANSPLHF. The CDR3 DNA reads TGTGCCAGCAGTTTTACAGGGGCTAATTCACCCCTCCACTTT.

As to this clonotype: A much more abundant neighbour one base away suggests this may be a read error. J is TRBJ2-7 and V is TRBV12-3 or TRBV12-4; the D gene is possibly TRBD1 (5 bases). This CDR3 contains 15 residues. The V and J ends lost 3 bases and 2 bases respectively, with 14 bases between them. CDR3 loop: CASSFTETVAYEQYF. The CDR3 DNA is TGTGCCAGCAGTTTTACTGAGACAGTTGCCTACGAGCAGTACTTC.

This chain connects TRBV28 to TRBJ2-7; TRBD2 matches at 7 bases. V shed 2 bases, J shed 6 bases, and the junction held 16 bases outside the gene matches. CDR1 is MDHEN, CDR2 SYDVKM, per germline. The CDR3 runs to 17 residues. The CDR3 DNA reads as TGTGCCAGCAGTTTACCCTGGGCCGGGGGGATCCCTCGCGAGCAGTACTTC. This codes for CASSLPWAGGIPREQYF.

In regard to this clonotype: At one boundary the junction diverges from the germline segment, which might be a read error. The chain links TRBV18 to TRBJ2-1; tentatively, D is TRBD2 (6 bases). This CDR3 contains 15 residues. In germline, CDR1 is KGHSH, CDR2 LQKENI. CDR3 coding DNA: TGTGCCAGCTCACGGACCGGTGCGGGGACGGTTGAGCGGTTCTTC. This gives the protein CASSRTGAGTVERFF.

This chain uses TRBV7-2 with TRBJ2-5; 7 bases agree with TRBD1. The CDR3 extends over 14 amino acids. With V trimmed by 5 bases and J by 5 bases, 8 bases remained unmatched. Germline V gene data show CDR1 as SGHTA and CDR2 as FQGNSA. The CDR3 DNA reads TGTGCCAGCAGCCTTTTCGGGACAGCGGAGACCCAGTACTTC. This encodes CASSLFGTAETQYF.

This clonotype came up a few times. The junction does not match germline at one end; this may be a read error. This chain connects TRBV11-3 to TRBJ2-1; D unresolved. The CDR3 is made up of 13 amino acids. Germline-derived CDR1 and CDR2 are SGHNT and YENEEA. The CDR3 nucleotides are TGTGCCAGCAGCGTAGATTACGGGAATGAGCAGTTCTTC. The encoded protein is CASSVDYGNEQFF.

This clonotype was picked up many times. The junction departs from the called germline gene at one end, perhaps through a read error. V and J are TRBV5-1 and TRBJ2-1, with D unclear. Germline CDR1 and CDR2: SGHRS and YFSETQ. The CDR3 is 13 amino acids. The CDR3 bases are TGTGCCAGCAGTCTTTCCCCCGGCAATGAGCAGTTCTTC. This gives the protein CASSLSPGNEQFF.

The CDR3, as DNA: TGTGCCACCAGCCACTGGGGCACTGAAGCTTTCTTT. Protein sequence: CATSHWGTEAFF. This chain links TRBV15 with TRBJ1-1; D gene uncertain. Germline lookup yields CDR1 LNHNV and CDR2 YYDKDF (reference sequence). The ends were cut back, 5 bases at V and 4 bases at J, with 8 bases in the middle. The CDR3 runs to 12 residues.

The sample holds a few counts of this clonotype. This chain connects TRBV12-3 or TRBV12-4 to TRBJ2-7; 9 nucleotides agree with TRBD1. This CDR3 comprises 17 residues. With 3 bases clipped from V and 6 bases from J, the junction kept 15 bases outside the gene matches. CDR3: CASSLNPGQGASCEQYF. For the CDR3, the DNA is TGTGCCAGCAGTTTGAACCCGGGACAGGGTGCGTCTTGCGAGCAGTACTTC.

The chain recombines TRBV20-1 with TRBJ1-2, with TRBD1 as a possible D gene (6 bases). Germline CDR1 and CDR2: DFQATT and SNEGSKA (reference sequence). CDR3 length: 15 amino acids. Between the trimmed V and J ends, which lost 0 bases and 2 bases, there was a span of 13 bases. CDR3 loop: CSAREWGGQNYGYTF. The CDR3 DNA follows: TGCAGTGCTAGAGAGTGGGGGGGCCAGAACTATGGCTACACCTTC.

The chain joins TRBV18 to TRBJ2-1, with D possibly being TRBD1 or TRBD2 (5 bases each). The CDR3 has 19 residues. V lost 0 bases to trimming and J lost 4 bases, with 22 bases between them. Germline CDR1 and CDR2: KGHSH and LQKENI. This CDR3 is CASSPPMGPLRDRYNEQFF. Written as DNA, the CDR3 is TGTGCCAGCTCACCACCCATGGGTCCCTTGAGGGACCGATACAATGAGCAGTTCTTC.

This clonotype was counted a few times. The CDR3 is CSAPLGTNIPGYEQFF. In DNA, the CDR3 is TGCAGTGCTCCCCTCGGGACTAACATCCCTGGCTATGAGCAGTTCTTC. The chain combines TRBV20-1 with TRBJ2-1; TRBD2 agrees at 7 bases. In germline, CDR1 is DFQATT, CDR2 SNEGSKA (reference sequence). V was pared by 5 bases and J by 8 bases, with 18 bases of the junction left unmatched. This CDR3 is built from 16 residues.

This chain uses TRBV11-3 with TRBJ2-1, with D perhaps matching TRBD2 (6 bases). Germline CDR1 is SGHNT and CDR2 is YENEEA. The V gene lost 3 bases and the J gene lost 6 bases, with 18 bases spanning the gap. The CDR3 runs 16 residues. The CDR3 loop reads CASSFRSGVGSNEQFF. As DNA, the CDR3 is TGTGCCAGCAGCTTCCGATCGGGGGTCGGGAGCAATGAGCAGTTCTTC. Looking up the rest from reference TRBV11-3 and TRBJ2-1 gives the full variable domain: EAGVVQSPRYKIIEKKQPVAFWCNPISGHNTLYWYLQNLGQGPELLIRYENEEAVDDSQLPKDRFSAERLKGVDSTLKIQPAELGDSAVYLCASSFRSGVGSNEQFFGPGTRLTVL.

The chain has TRBV10-2 and TRBJ2-7, with a tentative D call TRBD1 (6 bases). The CDR3 totals 14 residues. The V gene lost 6 bases and the J gene lost 3 bases, with 15 bases spanning the gap. Germline V gives CDR1 WSHSY, CDR2 SAAADI. As DNA, the CDR3 is TGCGCCAGCAGAAGGGGGTCCTCAAGCTACGAGCAGTACTTC. The encoded protein is CASRRGSSSYEQYF.

This clonotype was found a few times. The chain couples TRBV19 to TRBJ2-7, with D unresolved. TRBJ2-5 matches the DNA end more closely, so the J call is doubtful. CDR1 and CDR2 (germline): LNHDA, SQIVND (reference sequence). The CDR3 sequence is 14 residues long. The CDR3, as DNA: TGTGCCAGTAGTATAGGGTCCAGTAGGGAGACCCAGTACTTC. It encodes CASSIGSSRETQYF.

This rearrangement joins TRBV11-1 to TRBJ2-1, with D possibly being TRBD2 (5 bases). CDR3 size: 14 residues. CDR1 SGHAT and CDR2 FQDESV come from the germline V gene (reference sequence). Trimming took 1 base from V and 8 from J, leaving 12 bases between them. CDR3 nucleotide sequence: TGTGCCAGCAGCTTAGGTTCTCTAGCCCATGAGCAGTTCTTC. Its protein is CASSLGSLAHEQFF.